This T cell receptor beta chain stems from a study of beta chain features in type 1 diabetes. Background on the study: Patients shared similar age, gender and cell yields with healthy donors. Points from the study as a whole: The VDJ junctions of type 1 diabetes patients carried fewer insertions and more deletions. All four CD4+ subsets of Type 1 diabetes patients contained TCRB CDR3s that were moderately but significantly shorter. Researchers reported that naive, central memory and Treg TCRB repertoires appeared more similar in patients than in healthy donors.

A remark on this clone: Its antigen is unidentified.

Sorting based on CD45RO/CCR7/CD25/CD127/CD95/CD27 separated CD4+ naive, central memory, regulatory and stem cell-like memory cells. The ends were cut back, 2 bases at V and 2 bases at J, with 6 bases in the middle. This CDR3 is built from 13 residues. Per the germline V gene, CDR1 is SGHNT and CDR2 is YYREEE (reference sequence). Reverse transcription of all isolated RNA meant that expressed TCRB transcripts were sequenced. The table came from immunoSEQ multiplex PCR; TCRdb's copy has only in-frame clones and leaves some out. Among about 660,000 clones, over 12% were seen once, and the ten largest hold around 0.04%.

The TCR sequence derives from a young man with type 1 diabetes. The chain employs TRBV5-4 and TRBJ2-3; no definite D call. Sequencing input: naive CD4+ T cells from blood. The CDR3 DNA reads as TGTGCCAGCAGCTTAACGACCACAGATACGCAGTATTTT. This encodes CASSLTTTDTQYF.